This T cell receptor (beta chain) was observed in a study of CD8 T cells in ankylosing spondylitis. This clonotype was counted at least ten times. As yet, its antigen is unknown. Trimming shortened V by 4 bases and J by 0 bases, and 17 bases separated the two germline ends. This CDR3 comprises 17 residues. TCRdb ran MiXCR on the 5' RACE reads and lists one entry per CDR3 protein. The table has 150,000 to 200,000 distinct CDR3 sequences, about 18% seen once. Study-wide results and caveats: Past research had described some motif variants in reactive arthritis synovial fluid and blood. A TCR beta motif of under 10 highly homologous variants seemed to mark ankylosing spondylitis blood.

The V and J genes are TRBV12-3 or TRBV12-4 and TRBJ2-3, with D perhaps TRBD2 (6 bases). Material for sequencing was blood, either unsorted or a sorted T cell fraction (not recorded which). The receptor's source is a male donor under 35 with ankylosing spondylitis or in good health (not recorded which). The chain's CDR3 is CASSSTSDGTSTDTQYF. CDR3 in DNA: TGTGCCAGCAGTTCAACCTCGGACGGGACTAGCACAGATACGCAGTATTTT.